This T cell receptor beta chain comes out of a study of blood T cells in healthy people across ages. Sample-barcoded 5' priming and a J-beta primer mix drove a second PCR of about 6 to 12 cycles. Every cDNA molecule carried a tag from a template-switch adaptor bearing 12 random nucleotides. MiXCR, run by TCRdb on the 5' RACE reads, gives a single entry per CDR3 protein. This table has 1,300,000 or so distinct CDR3 sequences, approximately 59% appearing once. This clonotype was found once. The sample providers were healthy Caucasian people from Russia, aged roughly 6 to 95. Trimming removed 7 bases from V and 5 bases from J, with 18 bases in between. There are 14 residues in the CDR3. Germline CDR1 MDHEN, CDR2 SYDVKM.

The sample taken for sequencing was blood. The sequence was obtained from a man aged 18 to 29 in good health. The genes are TRBV28 and TRBJ2-7; possibly TRBD1 for D (5 bases). The CDR3 spells CASTEPPGKNEQYF. DNA of the CDR3: TGTGCCAGCACCGAGCCCCCAGGGAAAAACGAGCAGTACTTC.